The 24 T cell receptor beta chains reported below all come from one sample, sequenced in a study of cytomegalovirus exposure and HLA in healthy donors. In the PCR, 60 Vbeta and 13 Jbeta primers were used. Repertoires were generated with immunoSEQ multiplex PCR, while TCRdb's copy carries only in-frame clones and drops some. Counted here are around 170,000 clones, around 80% occurring once; the ten biggest clones make up more than 5.5%. The sequenced sample consisted of PBMCs. The source of these receptors is a man between 40 and 49 years old in good health and CMV-seronegative.

The CDR3 sequence is CASSRTGPNQPQHF. The CDR3 nucleotides read TGTGCCAGCAGCCGGACAGGGCCTAATCAGCCCCAGCATTTT. J is TRBJ1-5 and V is TRBV5-6; 8 bases align to TRBD1. This CDR3 has 14 amino acids. The V and J ends lost 4 bases and 4 bases, in that order; junction bases with no gene match: 4. CDR1 and CDR2 from the germline V gene are SGHDT and YYEEEE. Drawing the rest from reference TRBV5-6 and TRBJ1-5, the complete variable domain is DAGVTQSPTHLIKTRGQQVTLRCSPKSGHDTVSWYQQALGQGPQFIFQYYEEEERQRGNFPDRFSGHQFPNYSSELNVNALLLGDSALYLCASSRTGPNQPQHFGDGTRLSIL.

The V and J genes are TRBV6-5 and TRBJ2-1; TRBD2 matches at 10 bases. CDR3 length: 14 residues. With V trimmed by 11 bases and J by 8 bases, 12 bases remained unmatched. The germline V gene has CDR1 MNHEY and CDR2 SVGAGI. CDR3 DNA sequence: TGTGCCGTGCAGGAGAGCCTAGCGGGGGATGAGCAGTTCTTC. Residues: CAVQESLAGDEQFF.

This clone was seen more than once but under ten times. The chain is built from TRBV2 and TRBJ2-4; D gene uncertain. The V end was cut by 4 bases, the J end by 8 bases, with 9 bases between. CDR3 length equals 12 residues. Germline V gene sequence: CDR1 SNHLY, CDR2 FYNNEI. Here the CDR3 reads CASSGGEDIQYF. In nucleotides, the CDR3 is TGTGCCAGCAGTGGCGGTGAGGACATTCAGTACTTC.

V gene TRBV19 combines with J gene TRBJ1-3; the D gene is possibly TRBD1 (5 bases). The CDR3 is 15 residues long. Per germline, CDR1 LNHDA and CDR2 SQIVND (reference sequence). Trimming removed 3 bases at V and 4 bases at J, with 13 bases between. CDR3 DNA: TGTGCCAGTAGTATTGGAGGGGCGTGGGGAAACACCATATATTTT. Translation: CASSIGGAWGNTIYF.

This clone showed up just once. The J gene is TRBJ2-3, the V gene TRBV6-1; 9 nucleotides align to TRBD2. V was pared by 5 bases and J by 2 bases, with 5 bases of the junction left unmatched. This CDR3 has 15 residues. Germline CDR1 and CDR2: MNHNS and SASEGT. The CDR3 DNA is TGTGCCAGCAGTTGGCTAGCGGGAACCACAGATACGCAGTATTTT. This sequence encodes CASSWLAGTTDTQYF.

This chain connects TRBV29-1 to TRBJ1-2; weak D call: TRBD1 (5 bases). The germline gives CDR1 SQVTM, CDR2 ANQGSEA. Trimming removed 3 bases from V and 2 bases from J, with 10 bases in between. The CDR3 is made up of 13 amino acids. This CDR3 reads CSVDLRGNYGYTF. CDR3 nucleotide sequence: TGCAGCGTTGACCTCCGGGGGAACTATGGCTACACCTTC.

The J gene is TRBJ2-7, the V gene TRBV18; D perhaps matches TRBD2 (6 bases). The V and J ends lost 5 bases and 6 bases respectively, with 14 bases between them. CDR3 length: 13 amino acids. CDR1 is KGHSH, CDR2 LQKENI, per germline. This CDR3 is CASSTSLGGEQYF. The CDR3 nucleotides are TGTGCCAGCTCAACCTCCCTGGGGGGCGAGCAGTACTTC. The variable domain in full, with the rest retrieved from reference TRBV18 and TRBJ2-7, is NAGVMQNPRHLVRRRGQEARLRCSPMKGHSHVYWYRQLPEEGLKFMVYLQKENIIDESGMPKERFSAEFPKEGPSILRIQQVVRGDSAAYFCASSTSLGGEQYFGPGTRLTVT.

As to this clone: Other DNA variants within this sample encode the same CDR3. The chain has TRBV9 and TRBJ1-1; 9 positions match TRBD1. The ends lost 2 bases at V and 5 bases at J; junction bases unmatched: 7. Looked up from germline, CDR1 is SGDLS and CDR2 is YYNGEE. The CDR3 has 15 residues. The CDR3 DNA is TGTGCCAGCAGCGTGGGAGGACAGGGGCGTACTGAAGCTTTCTTT. Encoded protein: CASSVGGQGRTEAFF.

This clone was counted only a few times. J is TRBJ1-4 and V is TRBV15, with a weak D call TRBD1 (5 bases). Per germline, CDR1 LNHNV and CDR2 YYDKDF (reference sequence). The CDR3 is 15 amino acids. Trimming cost V 3 bases and J 1 base, with 9 bases left between them. DNA of the CDR3: TGTGCCACCAGCAGTAGACAGAGAACTAATGAAAAACTGTTTTTT. Its translation is CATSSRQRTNEKLFF.

The V and J genes are TRBV9 and TRBJ2-1; possible D gene TRBD2, 5 bases. Germline-derived CDR1 and CDR2 are SGDLS and YYNGEE. The CDR3 has 15 amino acids. Trimming shortened V by 1 base and J by 0 bases, and 8 bases separated the two germline ends. CDR3 sequence reads: CASSVTGISYNEQFF. The CDR3 DNA reads as TGTGCCAGCAGCGTAACGGGAATCTCCTACAATGAGCAGTTCTTC.

CDR3 loop: CASSQAYGVGETQYF. DNA for the CDR3: TGCGCCAGCAGCCAAGCGTACGGGGTGGGAGAGACCCAGTACTTC. The chain is built from TRBV4-3 and TRBJ2-5; D possibly corresponds to TRBD2 (5 bases). The V end was cut by 1 base, the J end by 4 bases, with 13 bases between. The CDR3 consists of 15 residues. From germline, CDR1 is LGHNA and CDR2 YSLEER.

This sequence joins TRBV19 and TRBJ2-5, with unresolved D. The germline V and J ends were trimmed by 5 bases and 5 bases, with 6 bases remaining between them. This CDR3 has 11 amino acids. Germline CDR1 reads LNHDA; CDR2 reads SQIVND (reference sequence). The DNA for the CDR3 is TGTGCCAGTAGTGCAGGCGAGACCCAGTACTTC. Translated: CASSAGETQYF.

The chain joins TRBV9 to TRBJ2-7; TRBD2 agrees at 7 bases. CDR3 length: 15 amino acids. Looked up from germline, CDR1 is SGDLS and CDR2 is YYNGEE. V shed 1 base and J 5 bases; nucleotides not matched to a gene: 9. The CDR3 sequence: CASSVSPGGLDEQYF. CDR3 sequence (DNA): TGTGCCAGCAGCGTATCCCCGGGGGGTTTGGACGAGCAGTACTTC.

This clone appeared a single time. The V gene is TRBV5-6, the J gene TRBJ2-2; 8 positions match TRBD2. The CDR3 is 15 amino acids. Losses at the gene ends were 5 bases for V and 5 bases for J; bases not matched to a gene: 8. CDR1 is SGHDT, CDR2 YYEEEE, per germline. CDR3 nucleotide sequence: TGTGCCAGCAGGGGGGGGCGGGAGGCAACCGGGGAGCTGTTTTTT. Its translation: CASRGGREATGELFF.

The V and J genes are TRBV5-1 and TRBJ2-1; 8 bases fit TRBD2. This CDR3 region has 15 residues. Trimming removed 2 bases from V and 7 bases from J; junction bases left unmatched: 8. The germline V gene encodes CDR1 SGHRS and CDR2 YFSETQ. CDR3 DNA sequence: TGCGCCAGCAGCTTTCGAACGGGGGGGCGGAATGAGCAGTTCTTC. Encoded protein: CASSFRTGGRNEQFF.

The genes are TRBV11-2 and TRBJ1-3, with TRBD1 as a possible D gene (6 bases). This CDR3 region has 16 residues. In germline, CDR1 is SGHAT, CDR2 FQNNGV. Deletions cut 1 base from V and 0 bases from J, with 10 bases between. The CDR3 DNA sequence: TGTGCCAGCAGCTTAGTTATAGGGGGCTCTGGAAACACCATATATTTT. Its translation: CASSLVIGGSGNTIYF.

The J gene is TRBJ1-5, the V gene TRBV19, with D hard to call. The CDR3 has 15 amino acids. V was pared by 1 base and J by 1 base, with 8 bases between. The germline gives CDR1 LNHDA, CDR2 SQIVND (reference sequence). Written as DNA, the CDR3 is TGTGCCAGTAGTATAGGCCCTACGAGCAATCAGCCCCAGCATTTT. This encodes CASSIGPTSNQPQHF. Supplemented by reference TRBV19 and TRBJ1-5, the full variable domain reads DGGITQSPKYLFRKEGQNVTLSCEQNLNHDAMYWYRQDPGQGLRLIYYSQIVNDFQKGDIAEGYSVSREKKESFPLTVTSAQKNPTAFYLCASSIGPTSNQPQHFGDGTRLSIL.

The chain combines TRBV11-2 with TRBJ2-2; D remains unclear. The CDR3 consists of 12 residues. Germline lookup yields CDR1 SGHAT and CDR2 FQNNGV. Trimming took 0 bases from V and 8 from J, leaving 4 bases between them. CDR3 amino acids: CASSLDLGELFF. The CDR3 coding sequence is TGTGCCAGCAGCTTAGATCTGGGGGAGCTGTTTTTT.

This chain connects TRBV19 to TRBJ2-1; D perhaps matches TRBD2 (6 bases). The germline gives CDR1 LNHDA, CDR2 SQIVND (reference sequence). The V and J ends lost 4 bases and 5 bases respectively, with 18 bases between them. CDR3 length equals 16 residues. CDR3 sequence (DNA): TGTGCCAGTAGTACCTCGGGAGCGGAACGTCACAATGAGCAGTTCTTC. Protein: CASSTSGAERHNEQFF.

The chain links TRBV7-9 to TRBJ1-2; D is unresolved. The CDR3 length is 13 residues. Germline CDR1 is SEHNR and CDR2 is FQNEAQ (reference sequence). Between the trimmed V and J ends, which lost 4 bases and 8 bases, there was a span of 14 bases. In DNA form, the CDR3 reads TGTGCCAGCAGCTCTAGAGCCGTACGGGGCTACACCTTC. Translating gives CASSSRAVRGYTF.

The chain uses TRBV6-5 and TRBJ2-1; 11 positions match TRBD2. The CDR3 covers 15 residues. CDR1 is MNHEY, CDR2 SVGAGI, per germline. V dropped 6 bases and J dropped 5; count of bases not matched to a gene: 6. CDR3 in amino acids: CASRPLAGVNNEQFF. The CDR3 DNA reads TGTGCCAGCAGGCCACTAGCGGGAGTCAACAATGAGCAGTTCTTC.

The chain links TRBV19 to TRBJ2-3; TRBD2 matches 7 bases. This CDR3 spans 16 amino acids. The V gene's germline CDR1 is LNHDA and CDR2 SQIVND (reference sequence). The V and J ends lost 3 bases and 4 bases, in that order; junction bases with no gene match: 10. The CDR3 spells CASSIGGAGRSDTQYF. CDR3 bases: TGTGCCAGTAGTATTGGGGGAGCGGGGAGGTCAGATACGCAGTATTTT.

V and J are TRBV11-2 and TRBJ2-5; D may be TRBD1 (5 bases). TRBJ2-7 explains the end of the DNA better; the J call may be wrong. CDR1 and CDR2 from the germline V gene are SGHAT and FQNNGV. The CDR3 length is 13 residues. CDR3 DNA sequence: TGTGCCAGCAGCTTAGACAGGGCCAACGAGCAGTACTTC. Translation gives CASSLDRANEQYF.

The rearrangement uses TRBV7-2 and TRBJ1-5, with no clear D. Germline lookup yields CDR1 SGHTA and CDR2 FQGNSA. The CDR3 is 12 residues long. The ends were cut back, 5 bases at V and 3 bases at J, with 5 bases in the middle. CDR3 sequence reads: CASSLINQPQHF. The CDR3 DNA sequence: TGTGCCAGCAGCCTAATCAATCAGCCCCAGCATTTT.